The following is a TCR beta chain sequence with its context. This entry is derived from a study of tumor T cells in aggressive B-cell lymphoma. Clones were read by immunoSEQ multiplex PCR, and TCRdb kept only the in-frame ones, dropping some. The profile covers roughly 700 clones, with about 90% appearing a single time and approximately 15% taken by the ten largest. Trimming shortened V by 5 bases and J by 4 bases, and 8 bases separated the two germline ends. This CDR3 is built from 13 residues. CDR1 WNHNN and CDR2 SYGVQD come from the germline V gene (reference sequence). Sample: tumor tissue. The receptor's source is an adult with diffuse large B cell lymphoma. The chain recombines TRBV10-1 with TRBJ2-2, with D perhaps matching TRBD2 (6 bases). The chain's CDR3 is CASSKTSTGELFF. The CDR3 DNA follows: TGCGCCAGCAGTAAGACTAGCACCGGGGAGCTGTTTTTT.